Below, 12 T cell receptor beta chains from the same sample are listed, as sequenced in a study of technical replicates of blood from a handful of donors (dated by TCRdb to about 2017). Library preparation used the immunoSEQ multiplex PCR assay. Sourced from immuneACCESS, this table was stored by TCRdb with only in-frame sequences that have V and J called. A share of the clones is absent; for the studies checked, an unresolved V gene accounts for under half, and the remainder has no known explanation. The sample includes under 85,000 clones, with around 92% observed a single time. The top ten clonotypes cover less than 0.4% of the sample. Sequencing was performed on T cells isolated from PBMCs. The receptors stem from a human donor in good health.

V is TRBV7-6 and J is TRBJ2-1, with a possible D match to TRBD2 (6 bases). The V and J ends lost 0 bases and 5 bases respectively, with 11 bases between them. Germline CDR1 SGHVS, CDR2 FNYEAQ. The CDR3 sequence is 15 residues long. The CDR3 DNA follows: TGTGCCAGCAGCTTAGCGCCGGACTATGACAATGAGCAGTTCTTC. Protein sequence: CASSLAPDYDNEQFF.

The chain links TRBV18 to TRBJ2-2; tentatively, D is TRBD2 (6 bases). Trimming left V 2 bases short and J 6 bases short, with 7 bases between. The CDR3 spans 13 residues. The germline V gene has CDR1 KGHSH and CDR2 LQKENI. This CDR3 reads CASSPTSPGELFF. CDR3 nucleotides: TGTGCCAGCTCACCAACTAGCCCCGGGGAGCTGTTTTTT.

The chain combines TRBV29-1 with TRBJ1-2, with no clear D. The CDR3 consists of 13 residues. Germline V gives CDR1 SQVTM, CDR2 ANQGSEA. Deletions cut 2 bases from V and 2 bases from J, with 9 bases between. CDR3 DNA: TGCAGCGTTGAATCAAATTCCAACTATGGCTACACCTTC. This sequence encodes CSVESNSNYGYTF. Full variable domain (rest looked up from reference TRBV29-1 and TRBJ1-2): SAVISQKPSRDICQRGTSLTIQCQVDSQVTMMFWYRQQPGQSLTLIATANQGSEATYESGFVIDKFPISRPNLTFSTLTVSNMSPEDSSIYLCSVESNSNYGYTFGSGTRLTVV.

The chain combines TRBV6-1 with TRBJ2-3, with 7 bases fitting TRBD1. V lost 3 bases and J lost 3; bases outside the gene matches: 6. The V gene's germline CDR1 is MNHNS and CDR2 SASEGT. This CDR3 region has 15 residues. In DNA, the CDR3 is TGTGCCAGCAGTGAGACGGGCAGGGGGACAGATACGCAGTATTTT. It specifies CASSETGRGTDTQYF.

V and J are TRBV29-1 and TRBJ2-1; D is perhaps TRBD2 (5 bases). This CDR3 spans 13 amino acids. The V gene's germline CDR1 is SQVTM and CDR2 ANQGSEA. V lost 4 bases and J 2 bases, leaving 9 bases between the germline ends. CDR3 in amino acids: CSVVASPYNEQFF. The CDR3 DNA reads as TGCAGCGTTGTAGCGTCCCCCTACAATGAGCAGTTCTTC.

CDR3 nucleotide sequence: TGTGCCAGCAGAACCCCCGGGACACCTACTTATGGCTACACCTTC. Amino acid sequence: CASRTPGTPTYGYTF. The rearrangement joins TRBV6-5 to TRBJ1-2; possibly TRBD1 for D (6 bases). The CDR3 loop spans 15 amino acids. V lost 6 bases, J lost 5 bases, and 19 bases lay in between. CDR1 and CDR2 from the germline V gene are MNHEY and SVGAGI.

The chain has TRBV5-1 and TRBJ1-1; 10 bases align to TRBD1. Per germline, CDR1 SGHRS and CDR2 YFSETQ. The V segment lost 7 bases and the J segment 11 bases; nucleotides outside the gene matches: 14. The CDR3 length is 14 residues. The CDR3 here is CASQSDRDRGPAFF. DNA of the CDR3: TGCGCCAGCCAGAGCGACCGGGACAGGGGCCCGGCTTTCTTT.

CDR3 protein: CASKGAEHYNEQFF. The CDR3 coding sequence is TGTGCCAGCAAAGGGGCGGAGCACTACAATGAGCAGTTCTTC. V is TRBV19 and J is TRBJ2-1, with D tentatively TRBD1 (5 bases). This CDR3 is built from 14 residues. The V gene lost 9 bases and the J gene lost 3 bases, with 15 bases spanning the gap. CDR1 is LNHDA, CDR2 SQIVND, per germline (reference sequence).

J is TRBJ2-2 and V is TRBV11-3, with no clear D. The CDR3 spans 14 residues. Germline CDR1 is SGHNT and CDR2 is YENEEA. V was shortened by 2 bases and J by 0 bases, with 4 bases between the two germline ends. CDR3 sequence: CASSLTTNTGELFF. CDR3 nucleotide sequence: TGTGCCAGCAGCTTAACTACGAACACCGGGGAGCTGTTTTTT. The variable domain in full, with the rest retrieved from reference TRBV11-3 and TRBJ2-2, is EAGVVQSPRYKIIEKKQPVAFWCNPISGHNTLYWYLQNLGQGPELLIRYENEEAVDDSQLPKDRFSAERLKGVDSTLKIQPAELGDSAVYLCASSLTTNTGELFFGEGSRLTVL.

The CDR3 sequence is CASSMALSYEQYF. CDR3 coding DNA: TGTGCCAGTAGTATGGCTCTCTCCTACGAGCAGTACTTC. This chain uses TRBV19 with TRBJ2-7; D is unclear. The germline V and J ends were trimmed by 3 bases and 0 bases, with 6 bases remaining between them. Germline V lookup: CDR1 LNHDA, CDR2 SQIVND (reference sequence). The CDR3 runs 13 residues.

The gene calls are TRBV6-5 and TRBJ2-5, with 7 nucleotides matching TRBD2. The CDR3 has 16 residues. After removal of 2 bases from V and 1 base from J, the junction contained 7 bases not matched to a gene. Germline CDR1 is MNHEY and CDR2 is SVGAGI. CDR3 region: CASSYRASGAQETQYF. The CDR3, as DNA: TGTGCCAGCAGTTACAGGGCTAGCGGAGCCCAAGAGACCCAGTACTTC.

The chain links TRBV5-4 to TRBJ2-2, with 9 bases fitting TRBD1. The CDR3 runs 14 residues. Losses at the gene ends were 3 bases for V and 5 bases for J; bases not matched to a gene: 2. CDR1 is SGHNT and CDR2 is YYREEE in the germline V gene (reference sequence). The CDR3 coding sequence is TGTGCCAGCAGCTCCGGGACAGGGACCGGGGAGCTGTTTTTT. Translating it yields CASSSGTGTGELFF.